This entry concerns a single T cell receptor beta chain. Its antigen remains unidentified. No qualities accompany the bases; no much larger clone lies one base away. The method was the immunoSEQ multiplex PCR assay. For the multiplex PCR, a mixture combining 60 forward primers for TCR Vbeta segments and 13 reverse primers for TCR Jbeta segments was used. Amplification of the CDR3 region of rearranged TCR beta genes was performed with a multiplex PCR assay on genomic DNA. On the Illumina HiSeq System, the amplified TCR beta libraries were sequenced as 87-base-pair reads. Concerning the study's data processing: A later analysis tallied 80 million to 95 million unique TCR beta chains across the 666 repertoires, and approximately 12 million of those chains were shared by two or more donors. Raw reads were error-corrected and collapsed into unique sequences by a nearest-neighbor algorithm in which closely related sequences were merged to remove PCR and sequencing errors. CDR3 sequences were aligned to IMGT reference sequences to assign V, D and J gene segments. For a sequence to be retained, a match of at least six nucleotides was required to both a V gene segment and a J gene segment. Rearrangements were called productive when the CDR3 lacked stop codons and stayed in frame with V and J; all others were non-productive. CDR3 was defined by IMGT convention, running from the second conserved V-encoded cysteine to the conserved J-encoded phenylalanine. Sequences without an unambiguous match to a single V gene segment were excluded from the earlier analysis of about 640 of the donors. An earlier analysis of 587 of the donors classified V segments as functional when productive rearrangements were above 56.7% and as segregating when the standard deviation between donors was above 5%. A statistical classification framework was built for diagnosing cytomegalovirus status from the catalog of TCR beta chain sequences. V and J gene assignment, in a later analysis, came from comparing TCR nucleotide sequences with IMGT/GENE-DB human TR gene sequences. Using the TCRdist pipeline, a later analysis assigned CDR3 sequences along with most-parsimonious VDJ recombination scenarios. In a later analysis, each TCR beta chain was defined by its CDR3 amino acid sequence together with its V-gene family, and reads without a unique V-gene family were excluded. To address suspected cross-contamination and a sequencing artifact, a later analysis removed under 600 highly shared, low-generation-probability nucleotide sequences. In a later analysis, a clonal expansion index for each public chain was calculated from normalized within-repertoire ranks of inferred template counts. In a later analysis, generation probabilities were computed with a VDJ recombination model fitted to out-of-frame rearrangements, and the resulting probabilities were checked against IGoR. A later analysis scored TCR-TCR, TCR-HLA and TCR-CMV co-occurrence with hypergeometric tests, applying a repertoire-size bias correction to TCR pairs. In a later analysis, false discovery rates were estimated by permuting HLA or CMV assignments 20 times. In a later analysis, co-occurring TCRs were grouped using DBSCAN, with TCRdist sequence similarity added in when clustering inside HLA-allele-positive subsets. Repertoires with fewer than 30,000 or more than 120,000 public chains were left out of co-occurrence clustering, as were roughly five repertoires with anomalous nucleotide sharing. Held by TCRdb, this immuneACCESS table contains in-frame sequences only and omits some clones. Under half of the omission traces to an unresolved V gene where checked; the cause of the rest is unknown. That table gives V, J and clone size, and the DNA gave D and trimming. The sample table lists around 180,000 clones, around 81% of them with a count of one. Of the sample, around 6% is held by the ten largest clones.

The cohort was made up of approximately 670 healthy bone marrow donors. At the time of sampling, every cohort member was nominally healthy, though immune exposures that went unrecorded were likely present. The donor was CMV seronegative and was included in the group of 352 seronegative cohort members. A peripheral blood sample was collected from each donor, and TCR beta sequencing was performed on peripheral blood mononuclear cells. Genomic DNA extraction from the blood cell samples was performed with the Qiagen DNeasy Blood Extraction Kit. This sample was included in a study of cytomegalovirus exposure and HLA in healthy donors (dated by TCRdb to about 2017). A note on the overall study: An earlier analysis of several hundred of the donors reported 250 to 300 Gb of sequence data and around 120 million unique TCR beta sequences from some 180 million T cells. Of the 300 to 500 genotyped donors, over 80% were placed in the genetic ancestry cluster associated with self-reported Caucasian donors. Both class I and class II loci were covered by HLA typing, at four-digit resolution. The study combined high-throughput TCR immunosequencing, statistical association of individual TCRs with disease status, and machine learning to predict cytomegalovirus infection status. An earlier analysis of some 500 of the donors used high-throughput TCR beta sequencing to judge whether each TCR beta V gene segment behaved as functional or pseudogenic. Typing coverage differed by locus: A, B, C, DRB1 and DQB1 were typed in roughly 629-640 donors, DQA1 in 522, DPA1 in approximately 610, and DPB1 in just under 490. Besides the first cohort of around 700 subjects, a separate validation cohort made up of around 120 different subjects was used. Across some 400 genotyped donors of the cohort, an average of about 240,000 unique TCR beta nucleotide sequences per donor were sequenced, and 15% to 20% of those sequences were non-productive. In a later analysis, previously published TCR beta repertoires from several hundred donors were re-analyzed and high-resolution HLA genotyping was added so that TCR occurrence patterns could be studied. In a later genetic analysis, genome-wide SNP genotypes for about 55% of the roughly 670 donors were used, and that subset was treated as a discovery cohort. All discovery cohort repertoires had been generated on a single sequencing platform. Donor age, sex, ethnicity and CMV serostatus were compiled together with the repertoire data. The study profiled the T cell repertoires of hundreds of subjects by immunosequencing and related them to cytomegalovirus serostatus. An early release covering over 500 HLA-typed donors comprised 250 to 350 gigabases of sequencing data and approximately 85 million unique TCR sequences. Because of strong linkage in the cohort, roughly five DR-DQ haplotypes were treated as single units for association and clustering. Rather than drawing on any new phenotypic data, the later analysis identified candidate immune exposures from TCR beta sequences and the way those sequences occurred across donors. The study was designed to test whether signatures of past pathogen exposure could be identified by cataloging public T cell receptors. Findings and caveats that apply to the study as a whole: In a later analysis, HLA-associated TCR beta chains showed more clonal expansion and lower generation probabilities than non-associated chains that were equally common. Most CMV-associated TCR beta chains appeared to be HLA-restricted in a later analysis, and the HLA associations seemed to be driven largely by CMV exposure. CMV serostatus was the only immune exposure information available for the cohort. A later analysis reported that several top co-occurrence clusters appeared linked to parvovirus B19, influenza, CMV and Epstein-Barr virus. In vitro tests confirmed that a few of the cytomegalovirus-associated TCR beta chains recognize cytomegalovirus antigens. Most TCR sequences were seen in very few donors, while some public TCRs were found in many individuals. Because some donors lacked HLA typing at each locus, the association tests relied only on the typed subset. Cytomegalovirus status was reported to be diagnosed by the classifier with high specificity and sensitivity in both the original and validation cohorts. Because the 87-base-pair reads could not distinguish some IMGT-functional V segments, including TRBV6-2 and TRBV6-3, those segments were excluded. Correlated functional status among segregating V segments might be attributable to linkage disequilibrium, but an unknown experimental factor could not be ruled out. The study listed over 150 TCR beta chains as associated with cytomegalovirus. In an earlier analysis of some 550 of the donors, most TCR beta V segments were observed in productive rearrangements about 90% or about 30% of the time, broadly matching IMGT annotations. A later genetic analysis reported fewer N-insertions in productive TCRs among donors in an Asian-associated ancestry cluster than the roughly 700-donor mean. V-gene and J-gene trimming of TCR beta chains was associated with a missense DCLRE1C variant in a later genetic analysis, and the association was replicated in an independent cohort. Because counts were too low, about 17 rarely observed V segments, including chromosome 9 orphons, were excluded from the earlier analysis of fewer than 650 of the donors. A group of highly shared sequence variants was considered likely to be a technical artifact of the sequencing pipeline. A further reported finding was that TCR beta sequences accurately predicted the HLA-A and HLA-B alleles for most subjects in the first cohort. In a later analysis, the rate of TCR association differed among HLA loci, with DRB1 alleles having the most associated TCRs and HLA-C alleles having the fewest. Sequencing depth was assumed to be roughly uniform across donors in the presence/absence analyses, though that assumption may not hold. This cohort had only TCR beta chains sequenced, and the lack of alpha or paired-chain data limited which features could be detected. It was suggested by the authors that the approach could potentially be generalized to other disease states and immunological phenotypes. Strong co-occurrence of HLA alleles, especially DR and DQ, made assigning TCR associations to individual alleles difficult. At a false discovery rate of 0.05, a later analysis linked around 15,000 TCR beta sequences to specific HLA alleles.

From the cysteine through the phenylalanine, the CDR3 covers 14 amino acids. Only the CDR3 portion is preserved as DNA: 42 bases, with reading frame beginning at the first base. CDR1 and CDR2 were assigned from the germline V gene as SGHTA and FQGNSA. V loses 6 bases, J loses 0 bases, and the germline ends lie 12 bases apart. The specimen was PBMCs. This TCR came from a man aged 35 to 55 in good health and CMV-seronegative. The V and J segments used are TRBV7-2 and TRBJ2-7; the D gene is possibly TRBD1, with 5 bases matching. For the CDR3, the sequence is CASSGAKGSYEQYF. The base sequence is TGTGCCAGCAGTGGGGCTAAGGGCTCCTACGAGCAGTACTTC.